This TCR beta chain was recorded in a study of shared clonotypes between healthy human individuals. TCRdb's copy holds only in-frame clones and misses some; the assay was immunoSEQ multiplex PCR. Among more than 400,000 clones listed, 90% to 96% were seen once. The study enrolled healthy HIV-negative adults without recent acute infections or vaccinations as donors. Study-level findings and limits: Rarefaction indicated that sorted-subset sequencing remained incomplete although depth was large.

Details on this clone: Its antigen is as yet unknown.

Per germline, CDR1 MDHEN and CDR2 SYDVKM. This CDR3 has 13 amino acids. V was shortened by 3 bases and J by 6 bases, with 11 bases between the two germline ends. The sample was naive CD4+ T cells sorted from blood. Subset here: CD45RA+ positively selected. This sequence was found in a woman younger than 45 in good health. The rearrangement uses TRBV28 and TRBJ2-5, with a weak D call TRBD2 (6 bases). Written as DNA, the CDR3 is TGTGCCAGCAGTTTGGACGGGAGAAAGACCCAGTACTTC. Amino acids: CASSLDGRKTQYF.